This T cell receptor (beta chain) was found in a study of cytomegalovirus exposure and HLA in healthy donors. Overall study results and limits: The study reported that TCR beta sequences accurately predicted HLA-A and HLA-B alleles in most subjects.

Germline V gene sequence: CDR1 SGHDT, CDR2 YYEEEE. The ends lost 1 base at V and 7 bases at J; junction bases unmatched: 8. The CDR3 contains 15 residues. The PCR ran on 60 Vbeta and 13 Jbeta primers. The table came from immunoSEQ multiplex PCR; TCRdb's copy has only in-frame clones and leaves some out. The sample lists 65,000 to 100,000 clones; roughly 74% were seen once. As concerns this clone: Antigen unknown.

This receptor was identified in a man in his forties in good health and CMV-seronegative. Sequenced: PBMCs. The genes are TRBV5-6 and TRBJ2-1; 7 bases are shared with TRBD2. The CDR3: CASSLLDQGGNEQFF. CDR3 bases: TGTGCCAGCAGCTTGCTGGACCAGGGAGGGAATGAGCAGTTCTTC.